These 4 T cell receptor beta chains came from one sample sequenced in a study of shared clonotypes between healthy human individuals. The repertoire was sequenced with immunoSEQ multiplex PCR; TCRdb's copy has only in-frame clones and lacks some. Among a few million clones listed, around 90% were seen once. Input material: naive CD4+ T cells sorted from blood. Specified subset: CD45RA+ positively selected. The origin of the receptors is a man younger than 35 in good health.

The J gene is TRBJ2-2, the V gene TRBV10-3; maybe TRBD1 (6 bases). V shed 7 bases and J shed 0 bases, with 9 bases lying between them. This CDR3 comprises 14 residues. The germline V gene has CDR1 ENHRY and CDR2 SYGVKD. This CDR3 reads CAITGQTNTGELFF. CDR3 coding DNA: TGTGCCATCACCGGACAGACGAACACCGGGGAGCTGTTTTTT.

The V gene is TRBV6-4, the J gene TRBJ1-1; tentative D call: TRBD1 (5 bases). Germline loops: CDR1 MRHNA, CDR2 SNTAGT. Trimming removed 2 bases from V and 5 bases from J, with 15 bases in between. The CDR3 runs to 15 residues. The CDR3 here is CASSDRDRRTTEAFF. In nucleotides, the CDR3 is TGTGCCAGCAGTGACCGGGACCGGAGGACAACTGAAGCTTTCTTT.

The chain couples TRBV18 to TRBJ1-1, with D hard to call. V was shortened by 2 bases and J by 3 bases, with 4 bases between the two germline ends. The CDR3 length is 12 residues. Germline V lookup: CDR1 KGHSH, CDR2 LQKENI. The CDR3 coding sequence is TGTGCCAGCTCACCATCTTACACTGAAGCTTTCTTT. This sequence encodes CASSPSYTEAFF.

This clone was seen a single time. This sequence joins TRBV2 and TRBJ1-2, with D possibly being TRBD1 (5 bases). Germline lookup yields CDR1 SNHLY and CDR2 FYNNEI. V was clipped by 6 bases and J by 6 bases, with 20 bases between them. This CDR3 spans 15 amino acids. The CDR3: CASRNTGALKDGYTF. The CDR3 bases are TGTGCCAGCAGAAACACCGGGGCCTTAAAGGATGGCTACACCTTC.